This T cell receptor (beta chain) is drawn from a study of T cell repertoires in cytomegalovirus infection. Looking at the study overall: Evidence of both CMV infection and a matching HLA type came from public TCR beta signatures.

MiXCR, applied by TCRdb to the reads, yields one record per CDR3 protein. This table has 200,000 to 250,000 distinct CDR3 sequences, 9% to 15% appearing once. Germline values: CDR1 MDHEN, CDR2 SYDVKM. CDR3 length: 16 residues. With V trimmed by 6 bases and J by 5 bases, 5 bases remained unmatched. This clonotype was found many times. V and J are TRBV28 and TRBJ2-1, with 15 bases lining up with TRBD2. The clonotype was recovered from a human donor in good health (CMV status not recorded). Some clones in this sample may be carry-over from other donors' samples. Sequenced sample: PBMCs. CDR3 residues: CASSGLAGGQNNEQFF. The CDR3 DNA is TGTGCCAGCAGCGGACTAGCGGGAGGGCAGAACAATGAGCAGTTCTTC.